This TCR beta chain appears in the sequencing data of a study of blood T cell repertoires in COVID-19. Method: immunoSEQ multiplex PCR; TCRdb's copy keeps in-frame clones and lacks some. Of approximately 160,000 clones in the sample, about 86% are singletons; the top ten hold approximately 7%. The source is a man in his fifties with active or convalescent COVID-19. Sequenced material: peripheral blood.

The DNA for the CDR3 is TGTGCCAGCAGCGTAGTTACAGACACTGAAGCTTTCTTT. Protein sequence: CASSVVTDTEAFF. This sequence joins TRBV9 and TRBJ1-1; D is undetermined. With 0 bases removed from V and 3 bases from J, the gap between germline ends came to 6 bases. The germline V gene encodes CDR1 SGDLS and CDR2 YYNGEE. CDR3 length: 13 residues.